This T cell receptor (beta chain) was recovered during a study of T cell changes during pregnancy in multiple sclerosis. Profiled with immunoSEQ multiplex PCR; TCRdb holds only in-frame clones, not every one. The top ten hold 0.45% to 0.55% of the sample, which has 40,000 to 50,000 clones, 94% seen once. The CDR3 is 15 residues long. J gave up 1 base and V 1 base, and 3 bases lay outside the gene matches. CDR1 and CDR2 (germline): SGDLS, YYNGEE. The chain has TRBV9 and TRBJ2-3; TRBD2 agrees at 7 bases. The sequences come from CD4+ T cells from peripheral blood mononuclear cells, collected in the first trimester of pregnancy. The clonotype comes from a female donor with multiple sclerosis, enrolled in a pregnancy study. CDR3 residues: CASSVNAGGTDTQYF. The CDR3 DNA reads TGTGCCAGCAGCGTAAATGCGGGGGGCACAGATACGCAGTATTTT.